The clone carrying this T cell receptor beta chain was detected ten times or more. Its antigen remains unknown. These data belong to a study of post-analysis software for immune sequencing data. The study's findings and limits: The five TRBV segments detected at higher frequency in patients than in controls included TRBV5-6, TRBV5-1 and TRBV20-1. Same-batch samples co-clustered strongly by F measure. Controls showed significantly higher normalized Chao1 diversity than did multiple sclerosis patients.

V was cut by 7 bases and J by 2 bases, with 8 bases left in between. The germline V gene has CDR1 LGHDT and CDR2 YNNKEL (reference sequence). The CDR3 is 12 amino acids. Every TCR beta cDNA library bore unique molecular identifiers. MiXCR, run by TCRdb on the PCR reads, gives a single entry per CDR3 protein. Of fewer than 700,000 distinct CDR3 sequences in the sample, around 40% are singletons; the top ten hold about 1.5%. The receptor's source is a girl aged 10-17 years with multiple sclerosis. This chain uses TRBV3-1 with TRBJ1-2, with unresolved D. Sample: blood. CDR3 bases: TGTGCCAGCAAAGACCAGAACTATGGCTACACCTTC. This codes for CASKDQNYGYTF.